In this sample, the clone carrying this TCR beta chain turned up a few times. This sample is part of a study of blood T cell repertoires in COVID-19. The CDR3 is 16 amino acids. Looked up from germline, CDR1 is SGDLS and CDR2 is YYNGEE. V was cut by 4 bases and J by 0 bases, with 14 bases left in between. Source study methods: Cell counts per sample came from amplifying reference gene primers. Data came from immunoSEQ multiplex PCR; TCRdb stores just in-frame clones and leaves some out. V and J calls and clone size follow that table, whereas D and trimming were derived from the DNA. This table has about 120,000 clones, around 76% appearing once.

Source material: peripheral blood. V gene TRBV9 combines with J gene TRBJ1-3, with a possible D match to TRBD1 (6 bases). The receptor comes from a man aged 55 to 69 with acute or convalescent COVID-19. The CDR3 DNA reads as TGTGCCAGCAGCCCAGGCAGGGGACCCTCTGGAAACACCATATATTTT. It encodes CASSPGRGPSGNTIYF.